This TCR beta chain was retrieved from a study of monozygotic twins with inflammatory bowel disease. cDNA was made in eight separate reactions per sample. TCRdb reprocessed the 5' RACE reads; each CDR3 protein has one entry and no DNA is given. In all, the sample yields roughly 300,000 distinct CDR3 sequences. Study outcomes and limitations: Comparison of concordant versus discordant twins revealed no difference in repertoire similarity, possibly due to limited power.

To note about this clonotype: No antigen is known for it.

The CDR3 is 16 residues long. CDR1 and CDR2 (germline): SGHVS, FQNEAQ. The rearrangement links TRBV7-8 to TRBJ2-2; TCRdb reports TRBD1, a call that lacks DNA to check it against. The sequence was collected from a human donor with ulcerative colitis or Crohn's disease, or a healthy co-twin of an affected twin (not recorded which). Material for sequencing was blood. The CDR3 sequence: CAISWQNREHTGELFF.